This T cell receptor (beta chain) came from a study of OX40 agonist ivuxolimab in advanced cancers. Background on the study: Patients were treated with intravenous ivuxolimab, dosed at 0.01 to 10 mg/kg and infused every 2 weeks. Averaging roughly 60 years in age, with a range of roughly 20 to 90, the cohort was approximately 83% male.

Data came from immunoSEQ multiplex PCR; TCRdb stores just in-frame clones and leaves some out. Of 65,000 to 80,000 clones listed, around 92% are singletons. The study's findings and limits: Determination of antigen specificity was not performed for the expanded peripheral T cells.

With regard to this clone: Its matching antigen is unknown.

Germline V CDR1 and CDR2: MNHEY, SMNVEV (reference sequence). The CDR3 loop spans 15 amino acids. Deletions cut 7 bases from V and 1 base from J, with 11 bases between. This sample comprised CD4+ or CD8+ T cells sorted from blood, obtained in a trial of the OX40 agonist ivuxolimab. This chain connects TRBV27 to TRBJ2-6, with D perhaps TRBD1 (5 bases). This sequence was found in an adult with an advanced solid tumor such as melanoma, head and neck, liver or kidney cancer. The CDR3 DNA reads as TGTGCCAGCACTCAGGGCGTTTCTGGGGCCAACGTCCTGACTTTC. As protein: CASTQGVSGANVLTF.